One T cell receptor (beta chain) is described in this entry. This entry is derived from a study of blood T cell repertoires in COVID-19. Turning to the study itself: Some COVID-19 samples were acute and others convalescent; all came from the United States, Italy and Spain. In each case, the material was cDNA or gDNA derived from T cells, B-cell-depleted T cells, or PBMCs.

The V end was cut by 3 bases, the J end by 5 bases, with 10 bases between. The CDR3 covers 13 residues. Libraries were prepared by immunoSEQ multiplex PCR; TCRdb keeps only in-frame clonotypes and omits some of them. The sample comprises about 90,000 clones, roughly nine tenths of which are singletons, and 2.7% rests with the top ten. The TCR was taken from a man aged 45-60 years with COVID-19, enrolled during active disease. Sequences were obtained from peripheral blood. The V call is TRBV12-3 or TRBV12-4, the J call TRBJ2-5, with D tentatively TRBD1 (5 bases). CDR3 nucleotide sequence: TGTGCCAGCAGTTTGAAGGGGTTGGAGACCCAGTACTTC. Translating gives CASSLKGLETQYF.